Presented here are 28 T cell receptor beta chains from one specimen sequenced in a study of Graves' ophthalmopathy and Graves' hyperthyroidism (dated 2018 in TCRdb). Sequenced on an Illumina HiSeq 2000. For repertoire sequencing, TCR beta CDR3 regions were amplified from RNA transcripts. The first round was an RT-PCR using HTBI primers with the Qiagen OneStep RT-PCR kit, and this first round was followed by a second-round multiplex PCR, then size selection and purification. TCRdb's own reprocessing of the public reads used fastp at Q25 and MiXCR and kept productive beta chains. Each entry is one CDR3 protein sequence, shown with its most common DNA and genes. Across this sample there are fewer than 650,000 distinct CDR3 sequences, with about a fifth seen only once. The leading ten clones occupy approximately 7.7% of the sample. The sample taken for sequencing was peripheral blood. The receptors were gathered from a woman between 18 and 30 years old with stable Graves' hyperthyroidism. Some clones in this sample may be carry-over from other donors' samples. Donor details come from another sample of the same person, matched by shared clones.

This clonotype was found many times. The chain employs TRBV11-3 and TRBJ2-7; 7 bases align to TRBD1. Trimming at V came to 5 bases and at J to 7 bases, leaving 14 bases not matched to a gene. The CDR3 runs 15 residues. Germline V CDR1 and CDR2: SGHNT, YENEEA. CDR3: CASSNGGSGRGEQYF. The CDR3 DNA sequence: TGTGCCAGCAGCAATGGCGGCTCGGGCAGGGGGGAGCAGTACTTC.

This chain links TRBV20-1 with TRBJ2-7; the match to TRBD1 covers 10 bases. The trim removed 3 bases at V and 6 bases at J, leaving 8 bases unmatched. In germline, CDR1 is DFQATT, CDR2 SNEGSKA (reference sequence). The CDR3 consists of 14 residues. CDR3 residues: CSASSRTGGGEQYF. The CDR3 nucleotides are TGCAGTGCTAGTTCCAGGACAGGGGGTGGCGAGCAGTACTTC.

The gene calls are TRBV12-3 or TRBV12-4 and TRBJ1-5; TRBD1 aligns across 7 bases. This CDR3 is built from 14 residues. The V gene end was trimmed by 6 bases and the J gene end by 3 bases; junction bases not matched to a gene: 5. The CDR3 coding sequence is TGTGCCAGCAGGCTGACAGGGTACAATCAGCCCCAGCATTTT. Its protein product is CASRLTGYNQPQHF.

The sample holds many counts of this clonotype. The chain joins TRBV28 to TRBJ2-4; 8 bases match TRBD2. Germline trimming cut 1 base from V and 6 bases from J; bases unmatched to any gene: 8. Looked up from germline, CDR1 is MDHEN and CDR2 is SYDVKM. This CDR3 spans 16 amino acids. The CDR3 reads CASSLLGGTRGNIQYF. The CDR3, as DNA: TGTGCCAGCAGTTTATTAGGGGGGACTAGGGGAAACATTCAGTACTTC.

V gene TRBV11-2 combines with J gene TRBJ2-7; a possible D gene is TRBD2 (5 bases). The CDR3 totals 15 residues. V dropped 5 bases and J dropped 0 bases, with 14 bases sitting between them. In germline, CDR1 is SGHAT, CDR2 FQNNGV. CDR3 nucleotide sequence: TGTGCCAGCAGCCAAAACCGGGATTACTCCTACGAGCAGTACTTC. Protein: CASSQNRDYSYEQYF.

This clonotype was counted at least ten times. V usage is TRBV12-3 or TRBV12-4 and J usage is TRBJ2-2; D uncertain. The CDR3 has 15 amino acids. V was clipped by 1 base and J by 2 bases, with 8 bases between them. This CDR3 reads CASSLGTSNTGELFF. The CDR3 DNA is TGTGCCAGCAGTTTAGGGACCTCTAACACCGGGGAGCTGTTTTTT.

In its sample, this clonotype was seen many times. V gene TRBV7-8 combines with J gene TRBJ2-7; D gene uncertain. The CDR3 length is 14 residues. V was cut by 5 bases and J by 1 base, with 12 bases left in between. Per germline, CDR1 SGHVS and CDR2 FQNEAQ. Here the CDR3 DNA reads TGTGCCAGCAGCGAAACAAGGAAATCCTACGAGCAGTACTTC. Protein product: CASSETRKSYEQYF.

The rearrangement joins TRBV5-8 to TRBJ1-5; TRBD1 is a possible D gene (6 bases). Trimming took 4 bases from V and 3 from J, leaving 14 bases between them. The V gene's germline CDR1 is SGHTS and CDR2 YDEGEE. This CDR3 is 15 amino acids long. This chain's CDR3 is CASSLWGQNNQPQHF. CDR3 nucleotides: TGTGCCAGCAGCCTATGGGGACAAAACAATCAGCCCCAGCATTTT. Complete variable domain (other parts from reference TRBV5-8 and TRBJ1-5): EAGVTQSPTHLIKTRGQQATLRCSPISGHTSVYWYQQALGLGLQFLLWYDEGEERNRGNFPPRFSGRQFPNYSSELNVNALELEDSALYLCASSLWGQNNQPQHFGDGTRLSIL.

This clonotype was seen many times. The chain uses TRBV6-5 and TRBJ1-5; no clear D. Trimming left V 5 bases short and J 3 bases short, with 11 bases between. The CDR3 runs 14 residues. CDR1 and CDR2 from the germline V gene are MNHEY and SVGAGI. The CDR3 loop is CASSASVANQPQHF. The CDR3 DNA sequence: TGTGCCAGCAGTGCCTCAGTAGCCAATCAGCCCCAGCATTTT.

There are a few counts of this clonotype. J is TRBJ2-7 and V is TRBV4-1; TRBD1 matches at 7 bases. The CDR3 has 14 amino acids. Unmatched junction bases numbered 8, after V lost 4 bases and J lost 5 bases. Germline V gives CDR1 MGHRA, CDR2 YSYEKL. The CDR3 nucleotides are TGCGCCAGCAGCCGACCGGGACAGTCTAACGAGCAGTACTTC. Protein product: CASSRPGQSNEQYF.

This clonotype was counted at least ten times. This chain connects TRBV6-1 to TRBJ2-7; D tentatively fits TRBD1 or TRBD2 (6 bases each). The germline gives CDR1 MNHNS, CDR2 SASEGT. This CDR3 has 13 residues. The ends were cut back, 7 bases at V and 0 bases at J, with 10 bases in the middle. The CDR3 here is CASTGEASYEQYF. CDR3 DNA sequence: TGTGCCAGCACAGGGGAGGCCTCCTACGAGCAGTACTTC.

This clonotype was seen only a few times. J is TRBJ2-2 and V is TRBV28; no clear D gene. Germline-derived CDR1 and CDR2 are MDHEN and SYDVKM. The CDR3 spans 14 residues. V lost 10 bases to trimming and J lost 0 bases, with 12 bases between them. The chain's CDR3 is CATYDRSNTGELFF. As DNA, the CDR3 is TGTGCCACCTATGACCGATCGAACACCGGGGAGCTGTTTTTT.

V is TRBV12-3 or TRBV12-4 and J is TRBJ2-4, with D possibly being TRBD1 (5 bases). V was shortened by 5 bases and J by 8 bases, with 16 bases between the two germline ends. This CDR3 has 14 amino acids. The CDR3 region has the DNA TGTGCCAGCAGTCCCCTAGGGCAGGGCGACATTCAGTACTTC. Protein: CASSPLGQGDIQYF.

The CDR3 loop reads CVSSWGTSDYEQYV. The CDR3 nucleotides read TGCGTCAGCAGCTGGGGGACTAGCGACTACGAGCAGTACGTC. The gene calls are TRBV5-1 and TRBJ2-7, with 10 positions matching TRBD2. CDR3 length: 14 residues. Germline V CDR1 and CDR2: SGHRS, YFSETQ.

This clonotype was observed a handful of times. The gene calls are TRBV24-1 and TRBJ2-3, with 9 bases identical to TRBD1. V lost 7 bases, J lost 7 bases, and 14 bases stayed unmatched. The CDR3 covers 16 residues. The germline V gene encodes CDR1 KGHDR and CDR2 SFDVKD. The CDR3 DNA follows: TGTGCCACCAGGTACGCCGGGACAGGGATCTACCATACGCAGTATTTT. As protein: CATRYAGTGIYHTQYF.

This clonotype showed up many times. The rearrangement joins TRBV29-1 to TRBJ1-1; D gene uncertain. The CDR3 loop spans 11 amino acids. Germline CDR1 is SQVTM and CDR2 is ANQGSEA. The germline V and J ends were trimmed by 6 bases and 11 bases, with 16 bases remaining between them. CDR3 in DNA: TGCAGCGTCGCCCCGGAGAGGTGGGCTTTCTTT. Protein: CSVAPERWAFF.

This clonotype has just a few counts. This chain connects TRBV20-1 to TRBJ2-7; D gene uncertain. Trimming removed 0 bases at V and 3 bases at J, with 15 bases between. The CDR3 spans 15 residues. Per the germline V gene, CDR1 is DFQATT and CDR2 is SNEGSKA (reference sequence). Here the CDR3 reads CSARDSGYPYYEQYF. The CDR3 DNA is TGCAGTGCTAGAGATTCGGGCTACCCCTACTACGAGCAGTACTTC.

This clonotype appeared once. This chain joins TRBV28 and TRBJ1-2, with a tentative D call TRBD1 (6 bases). This CDR3 spans 14 amino acids. V was shortened by 5 bases and J by 4 bases, with 14 bases between the two germline ends. In germline, CDR1 is MDHEN, CDR2 SYDVKM. The DNA for the CDR3 is TGTGCCAGCAGTACAGGCGCAGGGGTCTATGGCTACACCTTC. It specifies CASSTGAGVYGYTF.

This clonotype was counted only a few times. The CDR3: CASSRDHDRGPHEQYF. DNA of the CDR3: TGTGCCAGCAGCCGGGACCATGACAGGGGTCCCCACGAGCAGTACTTC. The rearrangement uses TRBV2 and TRBJ2-7, with 8 bases identical to TRBD1. The CDR3 is made up of 16 amino acids. Germline CDR1 reads SNHLY; CDR2 reads FYNNEI. The ends lost 6 bases at V and 5 bases at J; junction bases unmatched: 15.

The chain joins TRBV28 to TRBJ1-2; D is ambiguous. Trimming stripped 8 bases from V and 5 bases from J, with 15 bases between. The CDR3 runs 13 residues. CDR1 and CDR2 from the germline V gene are MDHEN and SYDVKM. The DNA for the CDR3 is TGTGCCAGCCTCCGACCCAACGGGTATGGCTACACCTTC. It translates to CASLRPNGYGYTF.

This clonotype was counted once. J is TRBJ2-5 and V is TRBV29-1; 8 nucleotides match TRBD2. Germline trimming cut 7 bases from V and 1 base from J; bases unmatched to any gene: 8. The CDR3 is made up of 14 amino acids. Germline loops: CDR1 SQVTM, CDR2 ANQGSEA. The CDR3 spells CSGRGLVFQETQYF. DNA for the CDR3: TGCAGCGGCCGGGGACTAGTCTTCCAAGAGACCCAGTACTTC.

This clonotype was counted many times. The DNA for the CDR3 is TGTGCCAGCAGGGCGACAGGTAGCAATCAGCCCCAGCATTTT. It is translated as CASRATGSNQPQHF. The rearrangement joins TRBV6-7 to TRBJ1-5; maybe TRBD1 (6 bases). TRBV6-7 is an ORF, and what it does is uncertain. The CDR3 runs 14 residues. V lost 6 bases, J lost 0 bases, and 9 bases lay in between.

This clonotype was counted ten times or more. This chain connects TRBV20-1 to TRBJ1-1; 8 nucleotides agree with TRBD1. The CDR3 runs to 15 residues. The trim removed 3 bases at V and 1 base at J, leaving 7 bases unmatched. Per germline, CDR1 DFQATT and CDR2 SNEGSKA (reference sequence). CDR3 sequence: CSASNPGQGNTEAFF. In DNA, the CDR3 is TGCAGTGCTAGCAACCCAGGACAGGGGAACACTGAAGCTTTCTTT.

This clonotype was picked up a small number of times. This chain uses TRBV5-1 with TRBJ2-7; 9 bases fit TRBD2. Germline V gene data show CDR1 as SGHRS and CDR2 as YFSETQ. Trimming took 0 bases from V and 5 from J; bases not matched to a gene: 9. CDR3 length: 16 amino acids. For the CDR3, the DNA is TGCGCCAGCAGCTTGGTAGGTAGCGGGAGTAGCAACGAGCAGTACTTC. This sequence encodes CASSLVGSGSSNEQYF.

This clonotype was picked up many times. The CDR3 DNA follows: TGTGCCAGCAGTGAATACATGGGGGCCACTGAAGCTTTCTTT. It translates to CASSEYMGATEAFF. The rearrangement links TRBV2 to TRBJ1-1; a weak D match, TRBD1 (6 bases). Germline V gene data show CDR1 as SNHLY and CDR2 as FYNNEI. CDR3 size: 14 residues. V dropped 2 bases and J dropped 4 bases, with 11 bases sitting between them. The complete variable domain, with remaining parts taken from reference TRBV2 and TRBJ1-1, reads EPEVTQTPSHQVTQMGQEVILRCVPISNHLYFYWYRQILGQKVEFLVSFYNNEISEKSEIFDDQFSVERPDGSNFTLKIRSTKLEDSAMYFCASSEYMGATEAFFGQGTRLTVV.

This clonotype was seen many times. V usage is TRBV4-1 and J usage is TRBJ1-1, with D unclear. CDR1 MGHRA and CDR2 YSYEKL come from the germline V gene. This CDR3 comprises 15 residues. Trimming took off 2 bases at V and 4 bases at J, with 14 bases between the two ends. As DNA, the CDR3 is TGCGCCAGCAGCCAAAAGGGAACGGGGAGCACTGAAGCTTTCTTT. Translation: CASSQKGTGSTEAFF.

This clonotype was recorded many times. This sequence joins TRBV6-1 and TRBJ1-5; a weak D match, TRBD1 (5 bases). From germline, CDR1 is MNHNS and CDR2 SASEGT. V lost 3 bases and J lost 3, with 9 bases in between. The CDR3 is 14 amino acids. This CDR3 is CASSDRQNNQPQHF. The CDR3 region has the DNA TGTGCCAGCAGTGACAGACAGAACAATCAGCCCCAGCATTTT.

This clonotype was seen at least ten times. V usage is TRBV30 and J usage is TRBJ1-1, with D unclear. Trimming cost V 8 bases and J 4 bases, with 14 bases left between them. CDR1 is GTSNPN and CDR2 is SVGIG in the germline V gene (reference sequence). The CDR3 consists of 12 residues. This chain's CDR3 is CAREEGGTEAFF. The CDR3 nucleotides are TGTGCCCGGGAGGAGGGCGGCACTGAAGCTTTCTTT. The variable domain in full, completed from reference TRBV30 and TRBJ1-1, reads SQTIHQWPATLVQPVGSPLSLECTVEGTSNPNLYWYRQAAGRGLQLLFYSVGIGQISSEVPQNLSASRPQDRQFILSSKKLLLSDSGFYLCAREEGGTEAFFGQGTRLTVV.